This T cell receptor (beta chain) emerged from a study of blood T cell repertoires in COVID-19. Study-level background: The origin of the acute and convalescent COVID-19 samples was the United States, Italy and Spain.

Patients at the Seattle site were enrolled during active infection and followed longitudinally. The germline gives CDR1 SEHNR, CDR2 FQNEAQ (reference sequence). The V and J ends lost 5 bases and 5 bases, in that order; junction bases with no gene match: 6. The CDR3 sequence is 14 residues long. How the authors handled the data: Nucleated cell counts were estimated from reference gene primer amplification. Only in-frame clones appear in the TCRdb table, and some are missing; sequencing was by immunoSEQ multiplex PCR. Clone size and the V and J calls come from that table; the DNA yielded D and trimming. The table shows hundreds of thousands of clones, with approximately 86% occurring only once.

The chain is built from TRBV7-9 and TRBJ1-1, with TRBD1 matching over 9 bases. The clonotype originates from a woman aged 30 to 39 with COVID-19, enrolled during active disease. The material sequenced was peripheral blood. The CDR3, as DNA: TGTGCCAGCAGCGGGGGACAGGGAGGGACTGAAGCTTTCTTT. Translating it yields CASSGGQGGTEAFF.